The following is a T cell receptor (beta chain) sequence with its context. This specimen comes from a study of blood T cell repertoires in COVID-19. Study-wide background: From the United States, Italy and Spain came samples of acute and convalescent COVID-19. Nucleic acid was either cDNA or gDNA, and it came from T cells, B-cell-depleted T cells, or PBMCs.

The V gene's germline CDR1 is LGHDT and CDR2 YNNKEL (reference sequence). V was pared by 4 bases and J by 6 bases, with 19 bases between. This CDR3 comprises 17 residues. Participant reports of clinical history set cohort assignment. Sequenced by immunoSEQ multiplex PCR; TCRdb stores in-frame clones only, minus some. The repertoire consists of under 300,000 clones, with 87% occurring once and the leading ten covering nearly 6.5%. What was sequenced was PBMCs or T cells enriched from blood (not recorded which). This sequence originates from a woman aged 30 to 39 with acute COVID-19. The chain carries TRBV3-1 (or the pseudogene TRBV3-2) and TRBJ1-6; TRBD1 is a possible D gene (6 bases). DNA of the CDR3: TGTGCCAGCAGCCTTCTTCTACAGGGAACGGCTAATTCACCCCTCCACTTT. Amino acids: CASSLLLQGTANSPLHF.